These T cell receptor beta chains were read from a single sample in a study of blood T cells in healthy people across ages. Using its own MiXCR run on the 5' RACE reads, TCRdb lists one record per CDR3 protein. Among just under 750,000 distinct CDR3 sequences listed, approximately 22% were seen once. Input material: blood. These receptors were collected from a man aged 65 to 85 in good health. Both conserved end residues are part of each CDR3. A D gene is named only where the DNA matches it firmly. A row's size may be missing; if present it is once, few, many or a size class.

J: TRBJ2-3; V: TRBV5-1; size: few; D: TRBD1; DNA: TGCGCCAGCACGGGACAGGGGTTTACAGATACGCAGTATTTT; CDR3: CASTGQGFTDTQYF
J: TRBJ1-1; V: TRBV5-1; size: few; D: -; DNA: TGCGCCAGCAGCGGCGAGGGGACCACTGAAGCTTTCTTT; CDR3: CASSGEGTTEAFF
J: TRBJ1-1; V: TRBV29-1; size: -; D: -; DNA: TGCAGCGTCTTACAGGGTTGGACTGAAGCTTTCTTT; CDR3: CSVLQGWTEAFF
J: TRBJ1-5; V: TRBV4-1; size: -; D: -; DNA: TGCGCCAGCAGCCAAGAATGGGGCAGCGATTATAGCAATCAGCCCCAGCATTTT; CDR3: CASSQEWGSDYSNQPQHF
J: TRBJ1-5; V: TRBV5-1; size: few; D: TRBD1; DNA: TGCGCCAGCAGCTTGGGGGACAGGGATAATCAGCCCCAGCATTTT; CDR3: CASSLGDRDNQPQHF
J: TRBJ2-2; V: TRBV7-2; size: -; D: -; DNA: TGTGCCAGCAGCTTAGTCAGCCGAGCGAACACCGGGGAGCTGTTTTTT; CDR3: CASSLVSRANTGELFF
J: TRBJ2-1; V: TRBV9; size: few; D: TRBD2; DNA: TGTGCCAGCAGCGTAGACAGCGGGAGGCCCAGCTCCTACAATGAGCAGTTCTTC; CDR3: CASSVDSGRPSSYNEQFF
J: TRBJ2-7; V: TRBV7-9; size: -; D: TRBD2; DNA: TGTGCCAGCAGCGGGAGGACTAGCGGGAGGACGAACGAGCAGTACTTC; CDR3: CASSGRTSGRTNEQYF
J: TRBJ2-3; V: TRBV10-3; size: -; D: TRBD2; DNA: TGTGCCACCGGCGCTAGCGGGGGGGCCTTAGATACGCAGTATTTT; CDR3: CATGASGGALDTQYF
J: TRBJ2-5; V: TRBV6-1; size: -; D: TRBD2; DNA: TGTGCCAGCACAGACAGAAGCGGGGGGTTCCAAGAGACCCAGTACTTC; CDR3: CASTDRSGGFQETQYF
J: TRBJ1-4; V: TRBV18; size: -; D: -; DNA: TGTGCCAGCTCACCACTGGAAGTTGCAACTAATGAAAAACTGTTTTTT; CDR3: CASSPLEVATNEKLFF
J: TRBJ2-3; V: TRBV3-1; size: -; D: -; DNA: TGTGCCAGCAGCCCATCGACTAATGCAGATACGCAGTATTTT; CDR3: CASSPSTNADTQYF
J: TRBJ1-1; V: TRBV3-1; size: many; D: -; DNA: TGTGCCAGCAGCCAAGATTCTGAAGCTTTCTTT; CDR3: CASSQDSEAFF
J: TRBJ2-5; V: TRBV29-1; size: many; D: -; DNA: TGCAGCGTCGCCCTACAAGAGACCCAGTACTTC; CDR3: CSVALQETQYF
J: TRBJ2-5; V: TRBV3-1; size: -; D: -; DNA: TGTGCCAGCAGCCAGGAAAACAGGGAGCAGTACTTC; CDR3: CASSQENREQYF
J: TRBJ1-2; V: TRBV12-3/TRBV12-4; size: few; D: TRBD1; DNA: TGTGCCAGCAGGATTTTACAGGGGTCAGACTATGGCTACACCTTC; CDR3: CASRILQGSDYGYTF
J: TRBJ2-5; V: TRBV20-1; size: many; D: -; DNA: TGCAGTGCTAGAGCACAGCCTATCGAGACCCAGTACTTC; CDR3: CSARAQPIETQYF
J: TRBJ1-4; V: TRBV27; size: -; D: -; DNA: TGTGCCAGCAGCCCACGTAGCCATGAAAAACTGTTTTTT; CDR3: CASSPRSHEKLFF
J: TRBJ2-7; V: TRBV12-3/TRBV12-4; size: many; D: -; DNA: TGTGCCAGCAGTTTTCCCGGATTCTACGAGCAGTACTTC; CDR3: CASSFPGFYEQYF
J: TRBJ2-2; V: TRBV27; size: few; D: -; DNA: TGTGCCAGCAGTTTTATAGAATCGAACACCGGGGAGCTGTTTTTT; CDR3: CASSFIESNTGELFF
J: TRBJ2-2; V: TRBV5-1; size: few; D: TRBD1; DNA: TGCGCCAGCAGCTCAACAGGGGGCGCCACCGGGGAGCTGTTTTTT; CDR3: CASSSTGGATGELFF
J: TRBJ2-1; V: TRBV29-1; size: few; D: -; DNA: TGCAGCGTTAGGGCCTCTCTGCCTTACAATGAGCAGTTCTTC; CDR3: CSVRASLPYNEQFF
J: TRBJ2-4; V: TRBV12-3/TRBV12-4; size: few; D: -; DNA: TGTGCCAGCAGTTTGGGCGCGGGGTTTAACATTCAGTACTTC; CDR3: CASSLGAGFNIQYF
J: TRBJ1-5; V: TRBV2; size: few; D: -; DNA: TGTGCCAGCAGTTTGACAGGTGGTGGTCGGCCCCAGCATTTT; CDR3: CASSLTGGGRPQHF
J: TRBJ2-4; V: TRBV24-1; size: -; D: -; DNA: TGTGCCACCAGTGAAACAGGGTTAACCAAAAACATTCAGTACTTC; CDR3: CATSETGLTKNIQYF
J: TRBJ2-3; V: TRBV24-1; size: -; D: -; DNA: TGTGCCACCAGTGATAGACTCACCGATACGCAGTATTTT; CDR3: CATSDRLTDTQYF
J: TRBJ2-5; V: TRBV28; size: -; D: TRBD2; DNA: TGTGCCAGCAGCCCCGCCGGGACTAGCGGGGGCGGTCAAGAGACCCAGTACTTC; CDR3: CASSPAGTSGGGQETQYF
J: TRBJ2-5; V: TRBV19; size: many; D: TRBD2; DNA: TGTGCCAGTAGCATCGGGACTAGCGGGGCCCGAGGGACCCAGTACTTC; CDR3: CASSIGTSGARGTQYF